Listed here are 15 T cell receptor beta chains from one sample, sequenced in a study of glioma-infiltrating T cells after dendritic cell vaccination. The protocol was immunoSEQ multiplex PCR, while the TCRdb copy is restricted to in-frame clones and leaves out a portion. This sample has more than 100,000 clones; roughly 79% occur once, and the top ten carry 10% to 15%. This specimen was blood, taken before dendritic cell vaccination. These receptors were collected from a human donor with glioblastoma.

V is TRBV7-2 and J is TRBJ1-5, with 7 bases matching TRBD1. This CDR3 is built from 13 residues. Germline CDR1 reads SGHTA; CDR2 reads FQGNSA. V lost 3 bases to trimming and J lost 12 bases; unmatched junction nucleotides: 8. The CDR3 DNA reads as TGTGCCAGCAGCTTTATAAGCAGGGGGGTCCAGCATTTT. It translates to CASSFISRGVQHF.

V is TRBV15 and J is TRBJ1-2; D ambiguous. Trimming removed 0 bases at V and 4 bases at J, with 18 bases between. This CDR3 region has 17 residues. Germline assignment: CDR1 LNHNV and CDR2 YYDKDF (reference sequence). The CDR3, as DNA: TGTGCCACCAGCAGAGATCGGCGGACTCCGACTTTCTATGGCTACACCTTC. It codes for CATSRDRRTPTFYGYTF.

The chain couples TRBV9 to TRBJ1-6, with a tentative D call TRBD1 (6 bases). The V gene's germline CDR1 is SGDLS and CDR2 YYNGEE. This CDR3 has 15 amino acids. Trimming removed 1 base at V and 6 bases at J, with 11 bases between. The CDR3 sequence is CASSVSGRGNSPLHF. The CDR3 DNA follows: TGTGCCAGCAGCGTAAGTGGCAGGGGTAATTCACCCCTCCACTTT.

The chain links TRBV7-2 to TRBJ2-5; 10 positions agree with TRBD2. This CDR3 has 17 amino acids. The germline V gene encodes CDR1 SGHTA and CDR2 FQGNSA. Trimming removed 1 base from V and 1 base from J; junction bases left unmatched: 6. Here the CDR3 reads CASSLGLAGGLQETQYF. The CDR3 bases are TGTGCCAGCAGCTTAGGGTTAGCGGGGGGTCTCCAAGAGACCCAGTACTTC.

The table lists this clone with a count of one. CDR3 DNA sequence: TGTGCCAGCAGCTTGCGAGGGGGTCAAGGCAATTCACCCCTCCACTTT. Translated: CASSLRGGQGNSPLHF. The genes are TRBV7-6 and TRBJ1-6, with D tentatively TRBD1 (6 bases). The CDR3 length is 16 residues. The V gene lost 3 bases and the J gene lost 7 bases, with 16 bases spanning the gap. Germline V gene data show CDR1 as SGHVS and CDR2 as FNYEAQ.

The chain couples TRBV4-2 to TRBJ2-3; D may be TRBD2 (5 bases). V was trimmed by 1 base and J by 0 bases, leaving 8 bases between them. This CDR3 is built from 15 residues. Germline CDR1 LGHNA, CDR2 YNFKEQ. The DNA of the CDR3 is TGTGCCAGCAGCCAAGGGGAGACAAGCACAGATACGCAGTATTTT. It translates to CASSQGETSTDTQYF.

This chain links TRBV5-1 with TRBJ2-5; D unclear. The closer fit of TRBJ2-7 to the DNA end suggests the J call may be wrong. Germline-derived CDR1 and CDR2 are SGHRS and YFSETQ. This CDR3 has 15 residues. The CDR3 region is CASSLLVTESYEQYF. The CDR3 nucleotides are TGCGCCAGCAGCTTGCTGGTAACGGAGAGCTACGAGCAGTACTTC.

V and J are TRBV7-6 and TRBJ2-7, with D possibly TRBD2 on 5 matching bases. Trimming cost V 0 bases and J 5 bases, with 17 bases left between them. CDR1 SGHVS and CDR2 FNYEAQ come from the germline V gene. The CDR3 contains 16 residues. DNA for the CDR3: TGTGCCAGCAGCTTAGCGCAACCCGGACTTAACCACGAGCAGTACTTC. Amino acids: CASSLAQPGLNHEQYF.

The V and J genes are TRBV20-1 and TRBJ1-2; TRBD1 matches 10 bases. The V gene end was trimmed by 4 bases and the J gene end by 14 bases; junction bases not matched to a gene: 4. This CDR3 comprises 10 residues. Germline V gene lookup returns CDR1 DFQATT and CDR2 SNEGSKA (reference sequence). The chain's CDR3 is CSATGTGVTF. The DNA of the CDR3 is TGCAGTGCTACCGGGACAGGGGTTACCTTC.

The V call is TRBV18, the J call TRBJ2-3; no clear D gene. The ends were cut back, 5 bases at V and 0 bases at J, with 18 bases in the middle. CDR3 length: 17 residues. Germline values: CDR1 KGHSH, CDR2 LQKENI. CDR3 residues: CASSAKQILSSTDTQYF. In DNA form, the CDR3 reads TGTGCCAGCTCAGCCAAACAGATTCTTTCTAGCACAGATACGCAGTATTTT.

This rearrangement joins TRBV7-2 to TRBJ1-3; maybe TRBD1 (6 bases). Germline values: CDR1 SGHTA, CDR2 FQGNSA. The CDR3 extends over 15 amino acids. V gave up 8 bases and J gave up 0 bases, with 14 bases separating them. The CDR3: CASALRGLSGNTIYF. The CDR3 coding sequence is TGTGCCAGCGCCCTCAGGGGCCTCTCTGGAAACACCATATATTTT.

V and J are TRBV27 and TRBJ1-1, with TRBD1 as a possible D gene (6 bases). The CDR3 length is 12 residues. The V gene's germline CDR1 is MNHEY and CDR2 SMNVEV (reference sequence). V dropped 5 bases and J dropped 10 bases, with 14 bases sitting between them. CDR3 DNA sequence: TGTGCCAGCAGTAGCCGCCCAGGGGTAGCTTTCTTT. Residues: CASSSRPGVAFF.

The V and J genes are TRBV10-3 and TRBJ2-3, with D unclear. The ends were cut back, 8 bases at V and 7 bases at J, with 10 bases in the middle. Germline values: CDR1 ENHRY, CDR2 SYGVKD. CDR3 length equals 11 residues. The CDR3 DNA sequence: TGTGCCATCGGCAGAGCGAATACGCAGTATTTT. This gives the protein CAIGRANTQYF.

V usage is TRBV5-8 and J usage is TRBJ1-4; TRBD1 is a possible D gene (5 bases). The CDR3 is 15 amino acids. The germline V gene encodes CDR1 SGHTS and CDR2 YDEGEE. V dropped 4 bases and J dropped 4 bases, with 14 bases sitting between them. The CDR3 region is CASSTEGLINEKLFF. CDR3 nucleotide sequence: TGTGCCAGCAGCACGGAGGGGCTTATTAATGAAAAACTGTTTTTT.

This chain connects TRBV9 to TRBJ2-5, with 12 positions matching TRBD1. Looked up from germline, CDR1 is SGDLS and CDR2 is YYNGEE. CDR3 size: 14 residues. J was trimmed by 3 bases and V by 10 bases; bases with no gene match: 7. This chain's CDR3 is CAPMGQGAKETQYF. Written as DNA, the CDR3 is TGTGCCCCGATGGGACAGGGGGCAAAAGAGACCCAGTACTTC.